What follows describes a single T cell receptor (beta chain). This sample is part of a study of cytomegalovirus exposure and HLA in healthy donors. Only in-frame clones appear in the TCRdb table, and some are missing; sequencing was by immunoSEQ multiplex PCR. Of hundreds of thousands of clones listed, roughly 90% are singletons. This CDR3 comprises 14 residues. Germline CDR1 reads MDHEN; CDR2 reads SYDVKM. V trimming: 6 bases; J trimming: 1 base; junction bases outside the gene matches: 6. The clonotype was recovered from a woman younger than 35 in good health and CMV-seronegative. The V call is TRBV28, the J call TRBJ2-7; the match to TRBD1 covers 7 bases. What was sequenced was PBMCs. CDR3 in amino acids: CASRPGTVSYEQYF. The CDR3 nucleotides are TGTGCCAGCAGGCCCGGGACAGTTTCCTACGAGCAGTACTTC.